This entry lists 11 T cell receptor beta chains sequenced from one sample in a study of T-cell memory formation after mild COVID-19. TCRdb passed the 5' RACE reads through MiXCR, listing each CDR3 protein once. The repertoire holds 400,000 or so distinct CDR3 sequences, with more than 20% as singletons. Sequenced sample: PBMCs or a T cell subset sorted from them (not recorded which). Source of these receptors: an adult woman who had mild COVID-19 (a few samples of this study predate the infection). Cell type and time point are not known.

The gene calls are TRBV7-6 and TRBJ1-1, with 7 bases that match TRBD1. The germline CDR1 and CDR2 sequences are SGHVS and FNYEAQ. The V gene end was trimmed by 1 base and the J gene end by 8 bases; junction bases not matched to a gene: 1. The CDR3 runs 12 residues. CDR3 in DNA: TGTGCCAGCAGCTTAGGGGGACAGGAAGCTTTCTTT. Protein sequence: CASSLGGQEAFF.

The chain is built from TRBV3-1 and TRBJ2-1; perhaps D is TRBD1 or TRBD2 (6 bases each). V was trimmed by 0 bases and J by 15 bases, leaving 12 bases between them. The CDR3 loop spans 12 amino acids. Germline loops: CDR1 LGHDT, CDR2 YNNKEL (reference sequence). In DNA form, the CDR3 reads TGTGCCAGCAGCCAAGAGGGCAGGGGACTGTTCTTC. It translates to CASSQEGRGLFF.

The chain is built from TRBV15 and TRBJ2-4; the match to TRBD1 covers 10 bases. The germline V gene encodes CDR1 LNHNV and CDR2 YYDKDF (reference sequence). The CDR3 runs 15 residues. J lost 2 bases, V lost 5 bases, and 3 bases had no gene match. This chain's CDR3 is CATSSDRGTKNIQYF. In DNA form, the CDR3 reads TGTGCCACCAGCTCGGACAGGGGGACCAAAAACATTCAGTACTTC. Full variable domain (missing parts from reference TRBV15 and TRBJ2-4): DAMVIQNPRYQVTQFGKPVTLSCSQTLNHNVMYWYQQKSSQAPKLLFHYYDKDFNNEADTPDNFQSRRPNTSFCFLDIRSPGLGDTAMYLCATSSDRGTKNIQYFGAGTRLSVL.

The chain uses TRBV6-5 and TRBJ2-7; D not resolved. CDR3 length: 14 residues. The germline V gene encodes CDR1 MNHEY and CDR2 SVGAGI. V was trimmed by 5 bases and J by 0 bases, leaving 11 bases between them. CDR3 region: CASSRAFSSYEQYF. The CDR3 DNA is TGTGCCAGCAGTCGGGCGTTCAGCTCCTACGAGCAGTACTTC.

V usage is TRBV6-1 and J usage is TRBJ1-1; D gene unclear. Germline-derived CDR1 and CDR2 are MNHNS and SASEGT. Trimming cost V 7 bases and J 6 bases, with 18 bases left between them. CDR3 length: 14 residues. CDR3 DNA: TGTGCCAGCATCCGGTCGACACACTCCGCTGAAGCTTTCTTT. Translating it yields CASIRSTHSAEAFF.

The chain employs TRBV5-5 and TRBJ2-7, with 8 bases identical to TRBD2. CDR1 and CDR2 from the germline V gene are SGHKS and YYEKEE (reference sequence). V lost 4 bases, J lost 4 bases, and 13 bases stayed unmatched. CDR3 length equals 16 residues. The CDR3 here is CASSPSSAGAPYEQYF. The CDR3 DNA is TGTGCCAGCAGCCCCTCCTCAGCGGGGGCCCCATACGAGCAGTACTTC. Drawing the rest from reference TRBV5-5 and TRBJ2-7, the complete variable domain is DAGVTQSPTHLIKTRGQQVTLRCSPISGHKSVSWYQQVLGQGPQFIFQYYEKEERGRGNFPDRFSARQFPNYSSELNVNALLLGDSALYLCASSPSSAGAPYEQYFGPGTRLTVT.

This chain connects TRBV5-1 to TRBJ1-1; D call uncertain. This CDR3 region has 17 residues. CDR1 and CDR2 from the germline V gene are SGHRS and YFSETQ. V gave up 0 bases and J gave up 0 bases, with 15 bases separating them. The CDR3 loop is CASSLGVWEKLNTEAFF. The CDR3 DNA reads TGCGCCAGCAGCTTGGGAGTCTGGGAAAAATTGAACACTGAAGCTTTCTTT.

Details on this clonotype: A read error may account for a junction end that differs from germline. J is TRBJ1-2 and V is TRBV3-1; 8 nucleotides match TRBD1. The CDR3 sequence is 14 residues long. Germline CDR1 is LGHDT and CDR2 is YNNKEL (reference sequence). CDR3 sequence: CASSQEMYGDRIVF. CDR3 in DNA: TGTGCCAGCAGCCAAGAGATGTATGGGGACAGGATCGTTTTC.

CDR3 sequence: CASSPSAMNTEAFF. CDR3 nucleotides: TGCGCCAGCAGCCCCTCAGCCATGAACACTGAAGCTTTCTTT. The chain uses TRBV5-1 and TRBJ1-1; D is unclear. Trimming shortened V by 4 bases and J by 0 bases, and 10 bases separated the two germline ends. This CDR3 contains 14 residues. Germline-derived CDR1 and CDR2 are SGHRS and YFSETQ.

The V call is TRBV3-1, the J call TRBJ1-5; the match to TRBD1 covers 7 bases. Germline V gives CDR1 LGHDT, CDR2 YNNKEL (reference sequence). This CDR3 spans 17 amino acids. J was trimmed by 6 bases and V by 1 base; bases with no gene match: 12. This chain's CDR3 is CASSQVGAGGKGQPQHF. The CDR3 DNA follows: TGTGCCAGCAGCCAAGTTGGCGCAGGGGGGAAGGGTCAGCCCCAGCATTTT.

The CDR3 sequence: CASSTSPGISHEQYF. The CDR3 nucleotides are TGTGCCAGCAGCACCAGTCCAGGTATCTCCCACGAGCAGTACTTC. This chain links TRBV21-1 with TRBJ2-7; the D call TRBD2 from the table was never checked on the DNA. TRBV21-1 is a pseudogene segment. This CDR3 contains 15 residues.